A selection of T cell receptor beta chains follows, all from one sample in a study of blood T cell repertoires in COVID-19. Clones were sequenced by immunoSEQ multiplex PCR, and TCRdb holds only the in-frame ones, with some missing. Of about 300,000 clones in the sample, 88% are singletons; the top ten hold 6.9%. The sample was peripheral blood. The receptors derive from a woman aged 25 to 39 who had recovered from COVID-19. Each CDR3 is given with its conserved first and last residue. The D gene is left open where the match is weak.

>TRBV5-4|TRBJ2-1|TRBD2
CASSPAGGTANEQFF
TGTGCCAGCAGCCCGGCGGGGGGGACTGCTAATGAGCAGTTCTTC
>TRBV2|TRBJ1-2|NA
CASKNGESGYTF
TGTGCCAGCAAGAACGGGGAGAGTGGCTACACCTTC
>TRBV11-2|TRBJ2-1|TRBD2
CASSLDRGGNEQFF
TGTGCCAGCAGCTTAGATCGGGGGGGAAATGAGCAGTTCTTC
>TRBV19|TRBJ1-5|NA
CASSIGAGNQPQHF
TGTGCCAGTAGTATAGGGGCCGGTAATCAGCCCCAGCATTTT
>TRBV2|TRBJ2-3|NA
CASRGPGLSSTDTQYF
TGTGCCAGCAGGGGACCGGGACTGTCGAGCACAGATACGCAGTATTTT
>TRBV24-1|TRBJ2-5|TRBD2
CATSDLAGGGETQYF
TGTGCCACCAGTGATCTAGCGGGGGGAGGAGAGACCCAGTACTTC
>TRBV5-1|TRBJ1-1|NA
CASSLGGQIEAFF
TGCGCCAGCAGCTTGGGAGGCCAGATTGAAGCTTTCTTT
>TRBV6-5|TRBJ2-7|TRBD1
CASGVDRGAYEQYF
TGTGCCAGCGGAGTAGACAGGGGGGCCTACGAGCAGTACTTC
>TRBV19|TRBJ2-1|TRBD2
CASSPTSGGVDNEQFF
TGTGCCAGTAGCCCTACTAGCGGGGGAGTGGACAATGAGCAGTTCTTC
>TRBV5-1|TRBJ2-3|NA
CASSLWGGPTDTQYF
TGCGCCAGCAGCTTGTGGGGGGGCCCCACAGATACGCAGTATTTT
>TRBV28|TRBJ1-4|NA
CASSFSRFDDEPNEKLFF
TGTGCCAGCAGTTTTTCGAGGTTTGACGACGAACCTAATGAAAAACTGTTTTTT
>TRBV15|TRBJ1-6|TRBD1
CATSSRDRVSPLHF
TGTGCCACCAGCTCCCGGGACAGGGTGTCACCCCTCCACTTT
>TRBV5-1|TRBJ2-7|TRBD1
CASSLGGTGIHEQYF
TGCGCCAGCAGCTTGGGGGGGACAGGGATCCACGAGCAGTACTTC
>TRBV7-8|TRBJ2-7|TRBD1
CASSLIPGQGFYEQYF
TGTGCCAGCAGCTTAATCCCGGGACAGGGTTTCTACGAGCAGTACTTC
>TRBV15|TRBJ1-5|NA
CATSRGTDQPQHF
TGTGCCACCAGCAGGGGCACCGATCAGCCCCAGCATTTT
>TRBV27|TRBJ1-1|NA
CASSLGREGTEAFF
TGTGCCAGCAGTTTAGGCAGGGAAGGCACTGAAGCTTTCTTT
>TRBV15|TRBJ1-4|NA
CATTGFATNEKLFF
TGTGCCACCACAGGGTTTGCAACTAATGAAAAACTGTTTTTT
>TRBV30|TRBJ1-1|NA
CAWSVGGVNTEAFF
TGTGCCTGGAGTGTTGGAGGCGTGAACACTGAAGCTTTCTTT
>TRBV4-3|TRBJ1-4|TRBD1
CASSQGQGIEKLFF
TGCGCCAGCAGCCAAGGACAGGGGATAGAAAAACTGTTTTTT
>TRBV3-1/TRBV3-2|TRBJ2-2|TRBD2
CASSQDGRASNTGELFF
TGTGCCAGCAGCCAAGACGGGAGGGCCTCCAACACCGGGGAGCTGTTTTTT
>TRBV4-1|TRBJ1-1|TRBD1
CASSQAGQGHTEAFF
TGCGCCAGCAGCCAGGCGGGACAGGGGCACACTGAAGCTTTCTTT
>TRBV5-6|TRBJ1-2|NA
CASSFMGENYGYTF
TGTGCCAGCAGCTTCATGGGAGAGAACTATGGCTACACCTTC
>TRBV6-5|TRBJ1-1|NA
CASTAANTEAFF
TGTGCCAGCACGGCGGCGAACACTGAAGCTTTCTTT
>TRBV24-1|TRBJ1-2|NA
CATSDFSTAYGYTF
TGTGCCACCAGTGATTTTTCAACTGCCTATGGCTACACCTTC
>TRBV19|TRBJ2-1|NA
CASGGTASNEQFF
TGTGCCAGTGGCGGGACAGCTAGCAATGAGCAGTTCTTC
>TRBV30|TRBJ2-3|TRBD1
CASLRGGRDTQYF
TGTGCCTCCCTCCGAGGGGGCCGAGATACGCAGTATTTT
>TRBV28|TRBJ1-5|NA
CASRPKSGFNQPQHF
TGTGCCAGCAGACCTAAGTCAGGTTTCAATCAGCCCCAGCATTTT